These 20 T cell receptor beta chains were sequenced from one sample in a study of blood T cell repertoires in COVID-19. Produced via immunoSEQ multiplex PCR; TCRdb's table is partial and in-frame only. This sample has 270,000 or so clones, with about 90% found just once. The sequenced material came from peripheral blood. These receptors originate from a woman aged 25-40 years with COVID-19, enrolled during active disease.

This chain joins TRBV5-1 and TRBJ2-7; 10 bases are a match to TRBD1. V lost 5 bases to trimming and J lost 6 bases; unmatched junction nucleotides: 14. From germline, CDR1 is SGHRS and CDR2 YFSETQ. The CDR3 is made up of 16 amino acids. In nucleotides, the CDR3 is TGCGCCAGCAGTGGGTCATTGGGACAGGGGCCTCTCGAGCAGTACTTC. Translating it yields CASSGSLGQGPLEQYF.

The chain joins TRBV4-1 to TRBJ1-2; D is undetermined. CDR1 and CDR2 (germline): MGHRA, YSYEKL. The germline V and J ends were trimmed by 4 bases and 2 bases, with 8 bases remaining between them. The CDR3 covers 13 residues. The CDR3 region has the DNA TGCGCCAGCAGCCTGCCAGCGAACTATGGCTACACCTTC. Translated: CASSLPANYGYTF.

The CDR3 reads CASSYAGQSQETQYF. The DNA of the CDR3 is TGTGCCAGCAGTTACGCTGGACAGTCTCAAGAGACCCAGTACTTC. The V gene is TRBV6-6, the J gene TRBJ2-5, with D perhaps TRBD1 (6 bases). Trimming cost V 2 bases and J 2 bases, with 12 bases left between them. The germline CDR1 and CDR2 sequences are MNHNY and SVGAGI (reference sequence). This CDR3 region has 15 residues.

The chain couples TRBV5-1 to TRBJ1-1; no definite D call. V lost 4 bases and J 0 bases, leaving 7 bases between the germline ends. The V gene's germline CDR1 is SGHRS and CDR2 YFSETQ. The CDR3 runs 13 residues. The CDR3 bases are TGCGCCAGCAGCCAAGACATGAACACTGAAGCTTTCTTT. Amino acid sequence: CASSQDMNTEAFF.

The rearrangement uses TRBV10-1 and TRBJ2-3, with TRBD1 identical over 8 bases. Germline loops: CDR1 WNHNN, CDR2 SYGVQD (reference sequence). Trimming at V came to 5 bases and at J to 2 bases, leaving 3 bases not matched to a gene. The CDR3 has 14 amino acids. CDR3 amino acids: CASSRQGTTDTQYF. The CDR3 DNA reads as TGCGCCAGCAGTCGACAGGGGACCACAGATACGCAGTATTTT.

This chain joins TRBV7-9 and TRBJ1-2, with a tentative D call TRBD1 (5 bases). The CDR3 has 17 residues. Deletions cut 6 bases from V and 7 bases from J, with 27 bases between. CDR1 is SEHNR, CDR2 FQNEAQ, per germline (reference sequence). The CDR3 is CASSATLPLRGGGGYTF. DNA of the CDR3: TGTGCCAGCAGTGCTACCTTACCCCTTCGGGGGGGAGGTGGCTACACCTTC.

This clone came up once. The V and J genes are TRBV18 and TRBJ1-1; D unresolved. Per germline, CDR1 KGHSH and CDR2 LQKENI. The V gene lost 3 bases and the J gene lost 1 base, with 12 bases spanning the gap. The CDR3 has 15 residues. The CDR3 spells CASSPLIRANTEAFF. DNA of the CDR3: TGTGCCAGCTCACCTTTAATAAGAGCGAACACTGAAGCTTTCTTT.

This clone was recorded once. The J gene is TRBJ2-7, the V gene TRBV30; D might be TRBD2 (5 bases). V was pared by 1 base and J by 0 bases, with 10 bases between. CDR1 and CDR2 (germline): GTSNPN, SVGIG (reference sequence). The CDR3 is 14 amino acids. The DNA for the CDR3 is TGTGCCTGGAGTGAGGACTCGAGCTCCTACGAGCAGTACTTC. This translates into CAWSEDSSSYEQYF.

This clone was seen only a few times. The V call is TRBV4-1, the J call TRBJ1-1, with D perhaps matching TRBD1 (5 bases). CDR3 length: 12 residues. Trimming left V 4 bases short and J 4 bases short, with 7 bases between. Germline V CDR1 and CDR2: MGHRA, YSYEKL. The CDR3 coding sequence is TGCGCCAGCAGCCCGGGGGGCACTGAAGCTTTCTTT. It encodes CASSPGGTEAFF.

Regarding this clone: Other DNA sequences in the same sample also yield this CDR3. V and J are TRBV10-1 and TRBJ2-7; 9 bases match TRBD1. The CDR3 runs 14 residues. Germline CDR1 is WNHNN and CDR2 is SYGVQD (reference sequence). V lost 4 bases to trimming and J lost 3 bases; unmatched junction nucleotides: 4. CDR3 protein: CASSAGTGLYEQYF. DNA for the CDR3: TGCGCCAGCAGTGCCGGGACAGGGCTCTACGAGCAGTACTTC.

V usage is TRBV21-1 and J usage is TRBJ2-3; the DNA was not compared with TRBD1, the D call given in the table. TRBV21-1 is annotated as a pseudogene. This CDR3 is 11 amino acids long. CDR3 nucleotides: TGTGCCAGCACCCACACAGATACGCAGTATTTT. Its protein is CASTHTDTQYF.

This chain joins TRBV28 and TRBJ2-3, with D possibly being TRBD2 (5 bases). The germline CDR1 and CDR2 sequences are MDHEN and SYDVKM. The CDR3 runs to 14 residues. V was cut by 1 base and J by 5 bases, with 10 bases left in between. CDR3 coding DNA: TGTGCCAGCAGTTTATACAGCCGGGGAGATACGCAGTATTTT. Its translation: CASSLYSRGDTQYF.

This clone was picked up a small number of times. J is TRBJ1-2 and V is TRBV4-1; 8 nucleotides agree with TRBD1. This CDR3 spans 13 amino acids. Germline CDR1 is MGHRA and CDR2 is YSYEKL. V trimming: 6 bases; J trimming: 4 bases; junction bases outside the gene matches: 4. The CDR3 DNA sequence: TGCGCCAGCAGTCGGGACAGGACCTATGGCTACACCTTC. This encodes CASSRDRTYGYTF.

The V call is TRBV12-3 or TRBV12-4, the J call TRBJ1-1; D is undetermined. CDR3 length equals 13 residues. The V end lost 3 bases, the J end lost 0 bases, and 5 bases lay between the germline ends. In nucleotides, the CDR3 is TGTGCCAGCAGTTTTTATTTGAACACTGAAGCTTTCTTT. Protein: CASSFYLNTEAFF.

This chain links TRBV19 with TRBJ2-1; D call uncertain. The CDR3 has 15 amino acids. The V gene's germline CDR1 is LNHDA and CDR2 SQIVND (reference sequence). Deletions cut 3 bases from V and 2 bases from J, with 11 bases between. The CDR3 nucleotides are TGTGCCAGTAGTATCGGTAGCTCCCCCTACAATGAGCAGTTCTTC. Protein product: CASSIGSSPYNEQFF.

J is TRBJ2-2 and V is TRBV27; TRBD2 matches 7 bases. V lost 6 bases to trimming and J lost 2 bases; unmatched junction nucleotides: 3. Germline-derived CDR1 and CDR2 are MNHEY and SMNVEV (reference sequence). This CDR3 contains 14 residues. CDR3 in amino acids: CASSGGGNTGELFF. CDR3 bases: TGTGCCAGCAGCGGCGGGGGAAACACCGGGGAGCTGTTTTTT.

CDR3 protein: CASSPGQGAPTEAFF. Here the CDR3 DNA reads TGCGCCAGCAGCCCAGGACAGGGGGCGCCCACTGAAGCTTTCTTT. The chain joins TRBV5-1 to TRBJ1-1; 11 positions match TRBD1. Germline CDR1 SGHRS, CDR2 YFSETQ. J lost 4 bases, V lost 4 bases, and 6 bases had no gene match. The CDR3 has 15 amino acids.

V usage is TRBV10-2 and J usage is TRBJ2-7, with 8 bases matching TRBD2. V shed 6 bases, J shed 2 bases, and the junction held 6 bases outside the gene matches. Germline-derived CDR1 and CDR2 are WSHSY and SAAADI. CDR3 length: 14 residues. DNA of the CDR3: TGCGCCAGCAGCGGGAAGCGGGGGCCCTACGAGCAGTACTTC. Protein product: CASSGKRGPYEQYF.

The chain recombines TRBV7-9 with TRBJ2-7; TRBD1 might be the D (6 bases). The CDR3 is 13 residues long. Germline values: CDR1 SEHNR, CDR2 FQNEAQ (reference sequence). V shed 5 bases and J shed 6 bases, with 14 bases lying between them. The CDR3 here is CASSHRDQGEQYF. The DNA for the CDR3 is TGTGCCAGCAGCCACAGGGATCAGGGCGAGCAGTACTTC. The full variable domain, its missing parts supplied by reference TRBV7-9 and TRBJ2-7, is DTGVSQNPRHKITKRGQNVTFRCDPISEHNRLYWYRQTLGQGPEFLTYFQNEAQLEKSRLLSDRFSAERPKGSFSTLEIQRTEQGDSAMYLCASSHRDQGEQYFGPGTRLTVT.

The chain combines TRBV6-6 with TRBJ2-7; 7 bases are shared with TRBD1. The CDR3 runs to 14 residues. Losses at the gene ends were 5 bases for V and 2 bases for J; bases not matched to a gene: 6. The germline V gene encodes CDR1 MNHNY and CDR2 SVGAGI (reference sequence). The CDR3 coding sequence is TGTGCCAGCAGTCACAACAGGGGAGCCTACGAGCAGTACTTC. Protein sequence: CASSHNRGAYEQYF.